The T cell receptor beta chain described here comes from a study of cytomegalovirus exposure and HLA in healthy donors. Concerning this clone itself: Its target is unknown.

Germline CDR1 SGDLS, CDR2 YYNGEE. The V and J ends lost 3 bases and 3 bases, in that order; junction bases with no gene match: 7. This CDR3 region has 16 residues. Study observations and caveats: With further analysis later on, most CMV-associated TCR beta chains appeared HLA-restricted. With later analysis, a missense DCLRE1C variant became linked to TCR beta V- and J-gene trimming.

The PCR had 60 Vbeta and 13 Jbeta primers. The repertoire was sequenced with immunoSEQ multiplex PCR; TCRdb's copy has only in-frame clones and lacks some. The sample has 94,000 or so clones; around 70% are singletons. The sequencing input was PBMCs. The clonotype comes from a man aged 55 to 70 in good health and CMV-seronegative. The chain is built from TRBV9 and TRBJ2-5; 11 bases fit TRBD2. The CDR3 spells CASSGGSSGRKETQYF. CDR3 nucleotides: TGTGCCAGCAGCGGAGGGTCTAGCGGGAGGAAAGAGACCCAGTACTTC.